Many counts were recorded for the clone carrying this T cell receptor (beta chain). TCRdb reprocessed the reads with MiXCR, giving one entry per CDR3 protein. This table holds 450,000 to 650,000 distinct CDR3 sequences, less than 30% found once. This record belongs to a study of T cell repertoires in cytomegalovirus infection. The CDR3 has 11 amino acids. The V end was cut by 6 bases, the J end by 7 bases, with 13 bases between. Germline loops: CDR1 SQVTM, CDR2 ANQGSEA. The receptor was derived from a human donor in good health (CMV status not recorded). Some clones in this sample may be carry-over from other donors' samples. The chain employs TRBV29-1 and TRBJ2-7, with a weak D call TRBD2 (6 bases). Sequencing was done on a sample of PBMCs. The CDR3 sequence: CSVIGRGEQYF. The DNA for the CDR3 is TGCAGCGTCATAGGCCGGGGGGAGCAGTACTTC.